This paragraph reports one T cell receptor beta chain. The assay was immunoSEQ multiplex PCR, and TCRdb's table has in-frame clones only and misses some. This sample yields some 100,000 clones, of which roughly 88% are seen a single time; 4% to 6% belongs to the top ten. These data come from a study of cytomegalovirus exposure and HLA in healthy donors. V lost 4 bases and J lost 12; bases outside the gene matches: 6. CDR3 length: 14 residues. Germline V CDR1 and CDR2: SNHLY, FYNNEI. The TCR sequence derives from a man between 18 and 35 years old in good health and CMV-seronegative. The genes are TRBV2 and TRBJ2-1; 13 bases match TRBD2. Sequencing was carried out using PBMCs. CDR3 loop: CASSGGTSGVRQFF. The CDR3 nucleotides are TGTGCCAGCAGTGGGGGGACTAGCGGGGTTAGGCAGTTCTTC.